The clone carrying this TCR beta chain was picked up a small number of times. The antigen is unknown. TCRdb's table, derived via immunoSEQ multiplex PCR, lists solely in-frame clones and lacks some. The sample holds over 110,000 clones, about 92% seen once. This record comes from a study of T cell responses to AZD1222 COVID-19 vaccine. The study, taken as a whole, reports: In all cases, repertoires were sampled only after the peak T cell response. Mapped onto spike, vaccine-associated CD4 TCRs spanned it and were dominant at 160-218 and 743-854. Unmutated variant regions are reportedly targeted by nearly half of spike-specific TCRs. The donors showed a predominance of white British ancestry and of females, with possible underestimation of clonal diversity.

Germline assignment: CDR1 MNHEY and CDR2 SVGAGI. CDR3 length: 13 amino acids. Trimming removed 6 bases from V and 10 bases from J, with 13 bases in between. The chain recombines TRBV6-5 with TRBJ1-6; D is perhaps TRBD1 (6 bases). The receptor comes from an adult in good health. Sequences were derived from peripheral blood, sampled on day 0 of AZD1222 vaccination. CDR3 residues: CASSDTGRSPLHF. CDR3 nucleotide sequence: TGTGCCAGCAGCGACACAGGGAGGTCACCCCTCCACTTT.